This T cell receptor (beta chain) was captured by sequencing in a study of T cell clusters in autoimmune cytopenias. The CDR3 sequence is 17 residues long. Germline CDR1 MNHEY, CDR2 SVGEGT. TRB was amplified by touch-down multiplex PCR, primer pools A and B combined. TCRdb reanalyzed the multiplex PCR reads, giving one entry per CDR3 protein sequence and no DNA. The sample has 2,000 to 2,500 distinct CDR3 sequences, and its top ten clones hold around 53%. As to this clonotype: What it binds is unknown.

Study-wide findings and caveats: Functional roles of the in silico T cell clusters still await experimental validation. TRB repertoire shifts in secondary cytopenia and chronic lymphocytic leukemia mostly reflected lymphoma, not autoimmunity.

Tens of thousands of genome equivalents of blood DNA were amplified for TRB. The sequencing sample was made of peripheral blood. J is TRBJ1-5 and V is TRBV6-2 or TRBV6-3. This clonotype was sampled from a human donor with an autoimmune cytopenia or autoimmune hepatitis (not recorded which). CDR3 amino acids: CASSEEGFANSNQPQHF.